The entry below describes one T cell receptor (beta chain). Living in 24 US areas, the participants were between about 18 and 100 years of age. Study processing details: Nucleated cell number was recorded as an estimate derived from reference gene primer amplification. Produced via immunoSEQ multiplex PCR; TCRdb's table is partial and in-frame only. That table supplies the V and J calls and clone size; D and trimming were determined from the DNA. The sample holds under 250,000 clones, over 65% seen once. This sample is part of a study of blood T cell repertoires in COVID-19. Sequenced input: PBMCs or T cells enriched from blood (not recorded which). This receptor was identified in a woman aged 60 to 75 who had recovered from COVID-19.

In nucleotides, the CDR3 is TGTGCCAGCAGTCTACTAGATCGCTATTCCACAGATACGCAGTATTTT. This gives the protein CASSLLDRYSTDTQYF. The rearrangement joins TRBV14 to TRBJ2-3; a possible D gene is TRBD2 (5 bases). The CDR3 covers 16 residues. Trimming took off 6 bases at V and 2 bases at J, with 18 bases between the two ends. Looked up from germline, CDR1 is SGHDN and CDR2 is FVKESK.